These 6 T cell receptor beta chains came from one sample sequenced in a study of patients and donors after allogeneic stem cell transplantation. TCRdb reprocessed the RT-PCR reads with MiXCR, giving one entry per CDR3 protein. The data contain more than 850,000 distinct CDR3 sequences, 15% to 20% of them singletons. The sequencing input was blood, either unsorted or a sorted T cell fraction (not recorded which). The source of these receptors is a human donor who was either an allogeneic HSCT recipient or a stem cell or donor lymphocyte infusion donor (not recorded which). It is not recorded whose cells these are; they may come from a transplant donor.

A few counts support this clonotype. V gene TRBV12-3 or TRBV12-4 combines with J gene TRBJ2-5, with D perhaps TRBD1 (5 bases). V lost 2 bases and J 7 bases, leaving 11 bases between the germline ends. This CDR3 has 13 amino acids. CDR3 coding DNA: TGTGCCAGCAGTTTAAGGCAGGGAAGGACCCAGTACTTC. Residues: CASSLRQGRTQYF.

The chain has TRBV14 and TRBJ2-1; 7 positions match TRBD1. Germline CDR1 reads SGHDN; CDR2 reads FVKESK. The junction had 7 bases not matched to a gene; V was cut back by 5 bases and J by 0 bases. The CDR3 spans 16 residues. The CDR3 coding sequence is TGTGCCAGCAGCTCGACAGGGTTGGTCTCCTACAATGAGCAGTTCTTC. Translation gives CASSSTGLVSYNEQFF.

The CDR3 DNA reads TGTGCCAGCAGTACCCGGAGGGGCGGGGGGACCTACGAGCAGTACTTC. Encoded protein: CASSTRRGGGTYEQYF. This chain uses TRBV6-1 with TRBJ2-7; TRBD2 matches at 8 bases. CDR1 and CDR2 (germline): MNHNS, SASEGT. This CDR3 spans 16 amino acids. After removal of 5 bases from V and 2 bases from J, the junction contained 11 bases not matched to a gene.

The V call is TRBV5-1, the J call TRBJ1-3; 7 nucleotides align to TRBD1. Germline loops: CDR1 SGHRS, CDR2 YFSETQ. This CDR3 has 16 amino acids. Trimming at V came to 3 bases and at J to 8 bases, leaving 14 bases not matched to a gene. The CDR3 coding sequence is TGCGCCAGCAGCTCGGGGACAGCTAAAAAGGTGGACACCATATATTTT. Its protein product is CASSSGTAKKVDTIYF.

This clonotype was observed a few times. The gene calls are TRBV3-1 and TRBJ1-2; D perhaps matches TRBD1 (6 bases). V lost 3 bases and J lost 2, with 13 bases in between. Germline lookup yields CDR1 LGHDT and CDR2 YNNKEL (reference sequence). The CDR3 runs to 15 residues. The CDR3, as DNA: TGTGCCAGCAGCCAGACGGGACACTTCAACTATGGCTACACCTTC. This codes for CASSQTGHFNYGYTF.

The chain carries TRBV6-5 and TRBJ2-3, with 11 bases lining up with TRBD2. From germline, CDR1 is MNHEY and CDR2 SVGAGI. CDR3 length: 17 amino acids. J gave up 6 bases and V 0 bases, and 8 bases lay outside the gene matches. In DNA, the CDR3 is TGTGCCAGCAGTTACTCGACTAGCGGGGTTCGATGGGATACGCAGTATTTT. Protein sequence: CASSYSTSGVRWDTQYF.